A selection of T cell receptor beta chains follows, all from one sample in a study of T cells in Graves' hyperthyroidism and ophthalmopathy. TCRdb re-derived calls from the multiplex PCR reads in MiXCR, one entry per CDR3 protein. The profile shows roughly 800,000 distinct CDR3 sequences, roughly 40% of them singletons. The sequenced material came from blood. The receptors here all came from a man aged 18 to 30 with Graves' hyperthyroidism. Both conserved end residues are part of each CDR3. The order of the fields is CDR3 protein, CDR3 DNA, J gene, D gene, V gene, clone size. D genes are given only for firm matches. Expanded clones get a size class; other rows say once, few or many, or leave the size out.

CDR3: CSSSLYTGELFF
DNA: TGCAGCTCAAGCCTATACACCGGGGAGCTGTTTTTT
J: TRBJ2-2
D: NA
V: TRBV29-1
size: NA

CDR3: CASRGTSGTGELFF
DNA: TGTGCCAGCAGGGGGACTAGCGGCACCGGGGAGCTGTTTTTT
J: TRBJ2-2
D: TRBD2
V: TRBV2
size: NA

CDR3: CSARDQQGRRNTIYF
DNA: TGCAGTGCTAGAGATCAACAGGGGAGAAGGAACACCATATATTTT
J: TRBJ1-3
D: TRBD1
V: TRBV20-1
size: many

CDR3: CASSFGLAGVTGELFF
DNA: TGTGCCAGCAGCTTCGGACTAGCGGGGGTTACCGGGGAGCTGTTTTTT
J: TRBJ2-2
D: TRBD2
V: TRBV7-2
size: few

CDR3: CASQGGWPLTEAFF
DNA: TGTGCCAGTCAGGGGGGGTGGCCCCTCACTGAAGCTTTCTTT
J: TRBJ1-1
D: TRBD1
V: TRBV19
size: many

CDR3: CAGSRGQGGVYEQYF
DNA: TGTGCCGGCAGTAGGGGACAGGGAGGCGTCTACGAGCAGTACTTC
J: TRBJ2-7
D: TRBD1
V: TRBV2
size: NA

CDR3: CASIQRGSSGNTIYF
DNA: TGTGCCAGCATCCAAAGGGGCTCCTCTGGAAACACCATATATTTT
J: TRBJ1-3
D: NA
V: TRBV2
size: many

CDR3: CASSFDRENTGELFF
DNA: TGTGCCAGCAGCTTCGACAGAGAGAACACCGGGGAGCTGTTTTTT
J: TRBJ2-2
D: NA
V: TRBV13
size: few

CDR3: CSVEPGQVHYEQYF
DNA: TGCAGCGTTGAGCCCGGACAGGTCCACTACGAGCAGTACTTC
J: TRBJ2-7
D: TRBD1
V: TRBV29-1
size: NA

CDR3: CASSLLASGETQYF
DNA: TGTGCCAGCAGTTTATTGGCTAGCGGAGAGACCCAGTACTTC
J: TRBJ2-5
D: TRBD2
V: TRBV27
size: NA

CDR3: CASSLQWSGSAEAFF
DNA: TGTGCCAGCAGCTTACAATGGTCAGGGAGCGCTGAAGCTTTCTTT
J: TRBJ1-1
D: NA
V: TRBV7-9
size: NA

CDR3: CASSLFGVERLNTGELFF
DNA: TGTGCCAGCAGCTTATTCGGCGTCGAGCGGTTGAACACCGGGGAGCTGTTTTTT
J: TRBJ2-2
D: NA
V: TRBV7-6
size: NA

CDR3: CATSDFSGRGQETQYF
DNA: TGTGCCACCAGTGATTTTAGCGGGAGGGGCCAAGAGACCCAGTACTTC
J: TRBJ2-5
D: TRBD2
V: TRBV24-1
size: many

CDR3: CASSVRQSAGTEAFF
DNA: TGTGCCAGCAGCGTCCGACAGAGCGCGGGCACTGAAGCTTTCTTT
J: TRBJ1-1
D: NA
V: TRBV11-1
size: few

CDR3: CASSHLGLAGPYEQYF
DNA: TGTGCCAGCAGCCACCTGGGACTAGCGGGACCCTACGAGCAGTACTTC
J: TRBJ2-7
D: TRBD2
V: TRBV7-6
size: few

CDR3: CSAGQDRGTEAFF
DNA: TGCAGTGCTGGCCAGGACAGGGGCACTGAAGCTTTCTTT
J: TRBJ1-1
D: TRBD1
V: TRBV20-1
size: NA

CDR3: CASSALAGISNQPQHF
DNA: TGTGCCAGCAGTGCTTTGGCAGGGATTAGCAATCAGCCCCAGCATTTT
J: TRBJ1-5
D: NA
V: TRBV2
size: few

CDR3: CATTEIGGGVGETQYF
DNA: TGTGCCACCACCGAAATTGGTGGGGGAGTGGGGGAGACCCAGTACTTC
J: TRBJ2-5
D: NA
V: TRBV15
size: many

CDR3: CASSPNNLAGNVLTF
DNA: TGTGCCAGCAGCCCCAACAACCTCGCGGGCAACGTCCTGACTTTC
J: TRBJ2-6
D: NA
V: TRBV7-6
size: NA

CDR3: CASSKTSGTYEQYF
DNA: TGTGCCAGCAGCAAGACTAGCGGCACCTACGAGCAGTACTTC
J: TRBJ2-7
D: TRBD2
V: TRBV7-2
size: NA

CDR3: CASADIGATNEKLFF
DNA: TGCGCCAGCGCCGATATAGGTGCAACTAATGAAAAACTGTTTTTT
J: TRBJ1-4
D: NA
V: TRBV5-1
size: once

CDR3: CASSQERVNTEAFF
DNA: TGTGCCAGCAGCCAAGAGAGGGTGAACACTGAAGCTTTCTTT
J: TRBJ1-1
D: NA
V: TRBV4-2
size: NA

CDR3: CASSQGRLAAFF
DNA: TGTGCCAGCAGCCAAGGACGTCTCGCAGCTTTCTTT
J: TRBJ1-1
D: NA
V: TRBV7-9
size: NA

CDR3: CAIRGDLSLDQPQHF
DNA: TGTGCCATCAGGGGGGATCTTAGTTTGGATCAGCCCCAGCATTTT
J: TRBJ1-5
D: NA
V: TRBV10-3
size: many

CDR3: CASYKDQPQHF
DNA: TGCGCCAGCTACAAAGATCAGCCCCAGCATTTT
J: TRBJ1-5
D: NA
V: TRBV5-1
size: few

CDR3: CASSLGGRHTEAFF
DNA: TGTGCCAGCAGCTTAGGAGGGCGGCACACTGAAGCTTTCTTT
J: TRBJ1-1
D: NA
V: TRBV9
size: few

CDR3: CASSLGQNPETQYF
DNA: TGTGCCAGCAGCTTGGGACAGAACCCAGAGACCCAGTACTTC
J: TRBJ2-5
D: TRBD1
V: TRBV11-1
size: NA

CDR3: CASRKRSSYEQYF
DNA: TGTGCCAGCAGAAAGCGGTCCTCCTACGAGCAGTACTTC
J: TRBJ2-7
D: NA
V: TRBV7-3
size: NA

CDR3: CASGLPGTYGYTF
DNA: TGTGCCAGCGGTTTACCAGGAACTTATGGCTACACCTTC
J: TRBJ1-2
D: NA
V: TRBV10-3
size: NA

CDR3: CASSHRRGDTGELFF
DNA: TGTGCCAGCAGCCACCGGCGAGGGGACACCGGGGAGCTGTTTTTT
J: TRBJ2-2
D: NA
V: TRBV9
size: few

CDR3: CASSFDLGLAVYEQYF
DNA: TGTGCCAGCAGCTTCGACTTGGGACTAGCGGTCTACGAGCAGTACTTC
J: TRBJ2-7
D: TRBD2
V: TRBV7-2
size: NA

CDR3: CSVRNSNTEAFF
DNA: TGCAGCGTACGGAATTCGAACACTGAAGCTTTCTTT
J: TRBJ1-1
D: NA
V: TRBV29-1
size: many

CDR3: CSALTGISYEQYF
DNA: TGCAGTGCTTTGACAGGGATTTCCTACGAGCAGTACTTC
J: TRBJ2-7
D: TRBD1
V: TRBV20-1
size: few

CDR3: CASMARNTGELFF
DNA: TGTGCCAGCATGGCGAGGAACACCGGGGAGCTGTTTTTT
J: TRBJ2-2
D: NA
V: TRBV2
size: NA

CDR3: CASKRQGTASEAFF
DNA: TGTGCCAGCAAGCGACAGGGAACCGCTTCCGAAGCTTTCTTT
J: TRBJ1-1
D: TRBD1
V: TRBV6-6
size: few

CDR3: CASSSPRSGNTEAFF
DNA: TGTGCCAGCAGCTCCCCCCGATCGGGGAACACTGAAGCTTTCTTT
J: TRBJ1-1
D: NA
V: TRBV12-3/TRBV12-4
size: NA

CDR3: CSAGLQSVTYEQYF
DNA: TGCAGTGCTGGTTTGCAGTCCGTTACCTACGAGCAGTACTTC
J: TRBJ2-7
D: NA
V: TRBV20-1
size: NA

CDR3: CASSLDVGDEQYF
DNA: TGTGCCAGCAGCTTAGATGTTGGGGACGAGCAGTACTTC
J: TRBJ2-7
D: NA
V: TRBV7-8
size: NA

CDR3: CASSVDRGAQETQYF
DNA: TGTGCCAGCAGTGTCGACAGGGGAGCGCAAGAGACCCAGTACTTC
J: TRBJ2-5
D: TRBD1
V: TRBV2
size: NA

CDR3: CSARPIRQDNSPLHF
DNA: TGCAGTGCTAGACCCATCCGACAGGATAATTCACCCCTCCACTTT
J: TRBJ1-6
D: NA
V: TRBV20-1
size: many

CDR3: CASSYQGSQETQYF
DNA: TGTGCCAGCAGTTATCAGGGGTCCCAAGAGACCCAGTACTTC
J: TRBJ2-5
D: NA
V: TRBV10-3
size: NA

CDR3: CSAIWGGNEKLFF
DNA: TGCAGTGCTATCTGGGGTGGAAATGAAAAACTGTTTTTT
J: TRBJ1-4
D: NA
V: TRBV20-1
size: NA

CDR3: CASSPSRQGAGTGELFF
DNA: TGCGCCAGCAGCCCCAGTAGACAGGGGGCGGGCACCGGGGAGCTGTTTTTT
J: TRBJ2-2
D: TRBD1
V: TRBV7-9
size: NA

CDR3: CASSLVGANAYEQYF
DNA: TGTGCCAGCAGTTTAGTGGGGGCAAATGCCTACGAGCAGTACTTC
J: TRBJ2-7
D: NA
V: TRBV27
size: NA

CDR3: CASSGRGGAYEQYF
DNA: TGTGCCAGCAGTGGGCGGGGGGGTGCCTACGAGCAGTACTTC
J: TRBJ2-7
D: TRBD2
V: TRBV25-1
size: many

CDR3: CASSLRFGNTIYF
DNA: TGTGCCAGCAGCCTCAGATTTGGAAACACCATATATTTT
J: TRBJ1-3
D: NA
V: TRBV3-1
size: NA

CDR3: CASSLALTGGYNSPLHF
DNA: TGTGCTAGCAGCCTCGCCCTGACAGGGGGCTATAATTCACCCCTCCACTTT
J: TRBJ1-6
D: TRBD1
V: TRBV7-7
size: many

CDR3: CSPVGTNTEAFF
DNA: TGCAGCCCCGTCGGAACGAACACTGAAGCTTTCTTT
J: TRBJ1-1
D: NA
V: TRBV20-1
size: many

CDR3: CAIYLGGEKLFF
DNA: TGTGCCATATACCTCGGGGGTGAAAAACTGTTTTTT
J: TRBJ1-4
D: NA
V: TRBV2
size: once

CDR3: CASSQATVRTGLNQPQHF
DNA: TGTGCCAGCAGCCAGGCGACTGTCAGGACAGGGTTGAATCAGCCCCAGCATTTT
J: TRBJ1-5
D: TRBD1
V: TRBV7-8
size: few

CDR3: CASSSLGTSGSGQYF
DNA: TGTGCCAGCAGTTCCCTAGGGACTAGCGGCAGCGGGCAGTACTTC
J: TRBJ2-7
D: TRBD2
V: TRBV7-2
size: NA